Listed below are T cell receptor beta chains from one sample, sequenced in a study of blood T cell repertoires in COVID-19. Profiled with immunoSEQ multiplex PCR; TCRdb holds only in-frame clones, not every one. Of 70,000 to 95,000 clones listed, 88% are singletons. The source material was peripheral blood. All receptors come from a woman older than 75 with active COVID-19. CDR3s include the opening cysteine and the closing phenylalanine or tryptophan. Each record gives: J gene, V gene, CDR3 protein.

TRBJ2-7	TRBV7-9	CASGRRAYEQYF
TRBJ2-1	TRBV11-2	CASSLGGSGTYNEQFF
TRBJ2-3	TRBV5-1	CASSLDRGRGDTQYF
TRBJ2-2	TRBV19	CASRSSGTGELFF
TRBJ1-1	TRBV27	CASSSFKEAEAFF
TRBJ2-1	TRBV7-2	CASSLATISYNEQFF
TRBJ2-1	TRBV2	CASSKELEGEQFF
TRBJ2-1	TRBV3-1/TRBV3-2	CASSQSGKGVEQFF
TRBJ2-1	TRBV11-2	CASSLQDEQFF
TRBJ1-2	TRBV7-8	CASSTPTGEYGYTF
TRBJ1-2	TRBV28	CASSLGRIQNF
TRBJ1-5	TRBV6-2/TRBV6-3	CASSWAGNQPQHF
TRBJ2-7	TRBV18	CASSPSHPGEQYF
TRBJ2-7	TRBV19	CASSISPNYEQYF
TRBJ1-4	TRBV4-2	CASSQDPVGGGEKLFF
TRBJ1-3	TRBV7-9	CASSQQGAGNTIYF
TRBJ2-3	TRBV5-6	CASDGGKGLRGTQYF
TRBJ2-7	TRBV30	CAWSRGGGPYEQYF
TRBJ2-3	TRBV6-6	CASTDGTSGIPDTQYF
TRBJ2-7	TRBV27	CASSFSWQAYEQYF
TRBJ2-3	TRBV7-2	CASSLGTGTDTQYF
TRBJ1-1	TRBV7-2	CASSSQGGNTEAFF
TRBJ2-3	TRBV7-2	CASSRPPTRLTDTQYF
TRBJ2-1	TRBV7-3	CASSLTFPSRLPYNEQFF
TRBJ2-7	TRBV13	CASSLYSGRSYEQYF
TRBJ2-2	TRBV2	CASSLAYRYTGELFF
TRBJ1-5	TRBV19	CASTGFNQPQHF
TRBJ2-1	TRBV7-2	CASSLVGSGRYNEQFF
TRBJ2-1	TRBV5-1	CASSSLAGATNNEQFF